These T cell receptor beta chains were read from a single sample in a study of OX40 agonist ivuxolimab in advanced cancers. Method: immunoSEQ multiplex PCR; TCRdb's copy keeps in-frame clones and lacks some. The sample carries about 78,000 clones, almost 95% recorded once. Material: CD4+ or CD8+ T cells sorted from blood, obtained in a trial of the OX40 agonist ivuxolimab. The receptors come from an adult with an advanced solid tumor such as melanoma, head and neck, liver or kidney cancer. The CDR3 runs from the conserved cysteine through the conserved F or W. D genes are given only for firm matches. Size values are once, few and many counts, or a class for expanded clones, and some rows have none.

clone_size j_call d_call v_call cdr3_aa cdr3_nt
once TRBJ1-2 TRBD1 TRBV7-6 CASSKTGVGYTF TGTGCCAGCAGCAAGACAGGGGTTGGCTACACCTTC
NA TRBJ1-2 TRBD1 TRBV5-6 CASRRSGTGYGYTF TGTGCCAGCAGACGCTCCGGGACAGGGTATGGCTACACCTTC
NA TRBJ1-2 NA TRBV29-1 CSVQGVVDYGYTF TGCAGCGTCCAAGGGGTGGTAGACTATGGCTACACCTTC
NA TRBJ1-1 NA TRBV6-5 CASSYVGLVGRGEAFF TGTGCCAGCAGTTACGTAGGTCTTGTCGGCAGGGGTGAAGCTTTCTTT
NA TRBJ1-1 TRBD1 TRBV28 CASSPTDRGRAFF TGTGCCAGCAGCCCGACTGACAGGGGGCGAGCTTTCTTT
NA TRBJ1-5 NA TRBV5-6 CASSFARVQPQHF TGTGCCAGCAGCTTCGCGCGGGTTCAGCCCCAGCATTTT
NA TRBJ2-3 TRBD2 TRBV30 CAWSVLAGATDTQYF TGTGCCTGGAGTGTGTTAGCGGGAGCCACAGATACGCAGTATTTT
NA TRBJ1-3 NA TRBV19 CASRAGTSGNTIYF TGTGCCAGTAGGGCAGGGACCTCTGGAAACACCATATATTTT
NA TRBJ2-7 NA TRBV6-1 CASRTGLQGYEQYF TGTGCCAGCCGAACCGGTTTACAAGGTTACGAGCAGTACTTC
NA TRBJ1-5 NA TRBV6-1 CASSEALARISNQPQHF TGTGCCAGCAGTGAAGCTTTAGCGCGGATTAGCAATCAGCCCCAGCATTTT
NA TRBJ2-7 NA TRBV27 CASSLSRNQPYEQYF TGTGCCAGCAGTTTATCGCGGAATCAGCCTTACGAGCAGTACTTC
NA TRBJ2-2 TRBD2 TRBV6-5 CASSYSAGGRDGELFF TGTGCCAGCAGTTACTCGGCGGGGGGGCGCGACGGGGAGCTGTTTTTT
NA TRBJ1-2 NA TRBV15 CATSRGSAPYGYTF TGTGCCACCAGCAGGGGGTCCGCCCCTTATGGCTACACCTTC
once TRBJ1-1 NA TRBV28 CASSRPGGTNTEAFF TGTGCCAGCAGCCGCCCCGGGGGCACGAACACTGAAGCTTTCTTT
NA TRBJ1-2 NA TRBV5-1 CASSLEGSQGYGYTF TGCGCCAGCAGCTTGGAAGGAAGCCAAGGCTATGGCTACACCTTC
NA TRBJ1-1 NA TRBV30 CAWSFQLNTEAFF TGTGCCTGGAGTTTCCAGCTGAACACTGAAGCTTTCTTT
NA TRBJ1-2 NA TRBV7-2 CASKARQPAWGYTF TGTGCCAGCAAGGCCCGTCAGCCGGCATGGGGCTACACCTTC
NA TRBJ1-4 NA TRBV6-1 CASRAREFNEKLFF TGTGCCAGCAGGGCCAGGGAATTCAATGAAAAACTGTTTTTT
NA TRBJ1-6 NA TRBV5-4 CASSLAGGSVSPLHF TGTGCCAGCAGCTTGGCGGGGGGTAGCGTTTCACCCCTCCACTTT
NA TRBJ2-1 NA TRBV30 CAWSVRGVEQFF TGTGCCTGGAGTGTCAGGGGCGTTGAGCAGTTCTTC
NA TRBJ1-6 NA TRBV6-1 CASSKSGRDSPLHF TGTGCCAGCAGCAAATCAGGGAGGGATTCACCCCTCCACTTT
NA TRBJ1-1 NA TRBV6-6 CASRRDTNTEAFF TGTGCCAGCAGGAGGGATACAAACACTGAAGCTTTCTTT
NA TRBJ2-4 NA TRBV14 CASSQERGVSKNIQYF TGTGCCAGCAGCCAAGAAAGGGGGGTCTCCAAAAACATTCAGTACTTC
NA TRBJ1-1 NA TRBV30 CGSVVYTEAFF TGTGGGTCGGTGGTCTACACTGAAGCTTTCTTT
NA TRBJ1-6 NA TRBV25-1 CASSEVGSPLHF TGTGCCAGCAGTGAAGTTGGGTCACCCCTCCACTTT
NA TRBJ1-1 NA TRBV20-1 CSARGGTEAFF TGCAGTGCTAGAGGGGGTACTGAAGCTTTCTTT
NA TRBJ2-3 NA TRBV29-1 CSVELNADTQYF TGCAGCGTTGAGTTAAACGCAGATACGCAGTATTTT
NA TRBJ1-3 NA TRBV2 CATRPGRGVTIYF TGTGCCACCAGACCGGGCCGGGGGGTCACCATATATTTT
NA TRBJ1-2 NA TRBV27 CASRPAEPSYGYTF TGTGCCAGCAGGCCGGCAGAACCCTCCTATGGCTACACCTTC
once TRBJ1-1 NA TRBV4-1 CASSRSPRGVTEAFF TGCGCCAGCAGCCGGAGCCCCCGGGGGGTCACTGAAGCTTTCTTT
NA TRBJ1-3 NA TRBV5-6 CASRSSGANTIYF TGTGCCAGCAGATCGTCGGGGGCGAACACCATATATTTT
NA TRBJ1-4 NA TRBV5-4 CASTSGDFNEKLFF TGTGCCAGCACCTCTGGAGACTTTAATGAAAAACTGTTTTTT
NA TRBJ1-2 NA TRBV4-2 CASSQDLQHYGYTF TGTGCCAGCAGCCAAGATCTACAGCACTATGGCTACACCTTC
NA TRBJ1-3 NA TRBV4-1 CASSQEGNLSGNTIYF TGCGCCAGCAGCCAAGAGGGAAACTTATCGGGAAACACCATATATTTT
NA TRBJ2-7 NA TRBV28 CASSLPRGDYEQYF TGTGCCAGCAGTTTACCCAGGGGCGACTACGAGCAGTACTTC
NA TRBJ2-1 NA TRBV27 CASSLSGLGYYNEQFF TGTGCCAGCAGTTTATCGGGACTGGGTTACTACAATGAGCAGTTCTTC
NA TRBJ2-7 NA TRBV14 CASSQDVDSPHEQYF TGTGCCAGCAGCCAAGATGTAGATTCCCCCCACGAGCAGTACTTC
NA TRBJ1-2 NA TRBV19 CASSIGRGDHYGYTF TGTGCCAGTAGTATCGGCAGGGGCGACCACTATGGCTACACCTTC
NA TRBJ2-2 NA TRBV19 CASISIGTPPNTGELFF TGTGCCAGTATTTCTATCGGGACCCCTCCGAACACCGGGGAGCTGTTTTTT
NA TRBJ2-7 TRBD2 TRBV28 CASSLPSGSLEQYF TGTGCCAGCAGTTTACCGAGCGGGAGCCTCGAGCAGTACTTC
NA TRBJ1-3 TRBD1 TRBV19 CASSRGQVRGNTIYF TGTGCCAGTAGTAGAGGACAGGTCCGTGGAAACACCATATATTTT
once TRBJ2-5 TRBD1 TRBV5-1 CASSLAGTGGETQYF TGCGCCAGCAGCTTGGCCGGGACAGGGGGGGAGACCCAGTACTTC
NA TRBJ1-5 NA TRBV6-6 CASSYQDGFSNQPQHF TGTGCCAGCAGTTACCAGGACGGTTTTAGCAATCAGCCCCAGCATTTT
NA TRBJ1-4 NA TRBV2 CASSEGSSNEKLFF TGTGCCAGCAGTGAAGGGTCTTCAAATGAAAAACTGTTTTTT
NA TRBJ1-1 NA TRBV5-1 CASSLEMGEGDTEAFF TGCGCCAGCAGCTTGGAGATGGGGGAGGGGGACACTGAAGCTTTCTTT
NA TRBJ2-7 NA TRBV19 CASSILANQGGEQYF TGTGCCAGTAGTATCCTGGCTAATCAAGGGGGCGAGCAGTACTTC
few TRBJ2-7 TRBD1 TRBV5-1 CASSYGTGPAYEQYF TGCGCCAGCAGCTATGGGACAGGTCCTGCCTACGAGCAGTACTTC
NA TRBJ2-5 TRBD1 TRBV27 CASALGTGLAETQYF TGTGCCAGCGCCCTTGGGACAGGTTTGGCGGAGACCCAGTACTTC
once TRBJ1-4 NA TRBV15 CATSREGEANEKLFF TGTGCCACCAGCAGAGAGGGGGAGGCTAATGAAAAACTGTTTTTT
NA TRBJ2-5 NA TRBV14 CASSQDWANRETQYF TGTGCCAGCAGCCAAGATTGGGCCAATCGGGAGACCCAGTACTTC
NA TRBJ1-5 NA TRBV6-1 CASSERRDVFSNQPQHF TGTGCCAGCAGTGAACGCCGGGACGTTTTTAGCAATCAGCCCCAGCATTTT
NA TRBJ1-1 TRBD1 TRBV2 CASSEFRTGAEAFF TGTGCCAGCAGTGAGTTCCGGACAGGGGCTGAAGCTTTCTTT
NA TRBJ2-7 NA TRBV5-1 CASSLGQVSYEQYF TGCGCCAGCAGCTTGGGACAGGTCTCCTACGAGCAGTACTTC
once TRBJ2-1 NA TRBV21-1 CASSKGGRRLGDEQFF TGTGCCAGCAGCAAAGGGGGCAGGCGCCTGGGCGATGAGCAGTTCTTC
NA TRBJ1-3 NA TRBV7-2 CASSLLTRQGNTIYF TGTGCCAGCAGCTTATTGACCCGTCAGGGAAACACCATATATTTT
NA TRBJ2-7 TRBD1 TRBV5-4 CASSVSGTDYEQYF TGTGCCAGCAGCGTCTCCGGGACAGACTACGAGCAGTACTTC
NA TRBJ1-1 TRBD1 TRBV2 CAGGQFMNTEAFF TGTGCCGGGGGACAGTTCATGAACACTGAAGCTTTCTTT